The rows below give T cell receptor beta chains drawn from one sample of a study of T-cell reconstitution after alpha-beta-depleted transplantation in children. From the PCR reads, TCRdb called clonotypes with MiXCR, one entry per CDR3 protein. The sample has 500,000 to 650,000 distinct CDR3 sequences, 10% to 12% seen once. The sequencing used PBMCs, mostly from graft donor cells, collected 180 days after TCRalphabeta/CD19-depleted stem cell transplant. The receptors shown here come from a female patient aged 2 to 10 who had a stem cell transplant for aplastic anemia, so the T cells may come from the graft donor. Both conserved end residues are part of each CDR3. Each record gives: clone size, V gene, J gene, D gene, CDR3 protein, CDR3 DNA. A D gene is named only where the DNA matches it firmly. Clone size is given for some rows only: seen once, a few or many times, or a class if the clone is expanded.

abundance: many; v_gene: TRBV4-3; j_gene: TRBJ2-3; d_gene: -; CDR3aa: CASSLGGSGRVDTDTQYF; CDR3nt: TGCGCCAGCAGCCTCGGAGGAAGCGGGCGCGTAGACACAGATACGCAGTATTTT
abundance: few; v_gene: TRBV6-2/TRBV6-3; j_gene: TRBJ1-4; d_gene: -; CDR3aa: CASSYHGNEKLFF; CDR3nt: TGTGCCAGCAGTTACCACGGGAATGAAAAACTGTTTTTT
abundance: many; v_gene: TRBV29-1; j_gene: TRBJ1-2; d_gene: TRBD1; CDR3aa: CSVADRDDYGYTF; CDR3nt: TGCAGCGTCGCGGACAGGGATGATTATGGCTACACCTTC
abundance: few; v_gene: TRBV20-1; j_gene: TRBJ2-3; d_gene: TRBD2; CDR3aa: CSASGLAGESTSTDTQYF; CDR3nt: TGCAGTGCTTCGGGACTAGCGGGAGAGTCGACTAGCACAGATACGCAGTATTTT
abundance: many; v_gene: TRBV2; j_gene: TRBJ2-2; d_gene: -; CDR3aa: CANARGSTTGELFF; CDR3nt: TGTGCCAACGCTCGGGGGTCGACCACCGGGGAGCTGTTTTTT
abundance: -; v_gene: TRBV28; j_gene: TRBJ2-7; d_gene: TRBD1; CDR3aa: CASRSGTGHSYEQYF; CDR3nt: TGTGCCAGCAGATCCGGGACAGGTCACTCCTACGAGCAGTACTTC
abundance: many; v_gene: TRBV7-8; j_gene: TRBJ2-5; d_gene: -; CDR3aa: CASSLAYGETQYF; CDR3nt: TGTGCCAGCAGCTTAGCGTACGGGGAGACCCAGTACTTC
abundance: few; v_gene: TRBV15; j_gene: TRBJ1-2; d_gene: -; CDR3aa: CATSRDFSGCRF; CDR3nt: TGTGCCACCAGCAGAGATTTTTCAGGGTGCAGGTTC
abundance: -; v_gene: TRBV4-2; j_gene: TRBJ1-5; d_gene: -; CDR3aa: CASSQVWAGMIFNQPQHF; CDR3nt: TGTGCCAGCAGCCAAGTTTGGGCAGGGATGATTTTCAATCAGCCCCAGCATTTT
abundance: few; v_gene: TRBV7-8; j_gene: TRBJ1-6; d_gene: -; CDR3aa: CASSLVRKFYNSPLHF; CDR3nt: TGTGCCAGCAGCTTAGTTCGGAAATTTTATAATTCACCCCTCCACTTT
abundance: few; v_gene: TRBV6-1; j_gene: TRBJ2-1; d_gene: -; CDR3aa: CASTRTELNDNEQFF; CDR3nt: TGTGCCAGCACTAGGACAGAGCTAAATGACAATGAGCAGTTCTTC
abundance: few; v_gene: TRBV7-2; j_gene: TRBJ2-7; d_gene: -; CDR3aa: CASSTRDVTKQYF; CDR3nt: TGTGCCAGCAGCACCCGGGACGTAACGAAGCAGTACTTC
abundance: -; v_gene: TRBV7-8; j_gene: TRBJ1-5; d_gene: -; CDR3aa: CASSPKGNSNQPQHF; CDR3nt: TGTGCCAGCAGCCCAAAGGGTAATAGCAATCAGCCCCAGCATTTT
abundance: few; v_gene: TRBV12-3/TRBV12-4; j_gene: TRBJ1-3; d_gene: -; CDR3aa: CASRQLGSRSGNTIYF; CDR3nt: TGTGCCAGCAGGCAGCTGGGGTCTCGGTCTGGAAACACCATATATTTT
abundance: -; v_gene: TRBV7-6; j_gene: TRBJ2-7; d_gene: -; CDR3aa: CASSGRRSAESYEQYF; CDR3nt: TGTGCCAGCAGCGGCCGCCGTAGCGCAGAGTCCTACGAGCAGTACTTC
abundance: -; v_gene: TRBV6-5; j_gene: TRBJ2-7; d_gene: TRBD1; CDR3aa: CASSWDRTYEQYF; CDR3nt: TGTGCCAGCAGTTGGGACAGGACCTACGAGCAGTACTTC
abundance: -; v_gene: TRBV27; j_gene: TRBJ2-5; d_gene: -; CDR3aa: CASSFLGTAGETQYF; CDR3nt: TGTGCCAGCAGTTTCCTAGGGACAGCGGGAGAGACCCAGTACTTC
abundance: many; v_gene: TRBV20-1; j_gene: TRBJ1-1; d_gene: -; CDR3aa: CSARQGNTEAFF; CDR3nt: TGCAGTGCTAGACAGGGGAACACTGAAGCTTTCTTT
abundance: many; v_gene: TRBV27; j_gene: TRBJ2-2; d_gene: TRBD2; CDR3aa: CASSYLAGGTGELFF; CDR3nt: TGTGCCAGCAGCTATCTAGCGGGAGGAACCGGGGAGCTGTTTTTT
abundance: few; v_gene: TRBV7-6; j_gene: TRBJ2-2; d_gene: -; CDR3aa: CASSLIEATTGELFF; CDR3nt: TGTGCCAGCAGCTTAATTGAGGCTACCACCGGGGAGCTGTTTTTT
abundance: many; v_gene: TRBV11-2; j_gene: TRBJ2-3; d_gene: -; CDR3aa: CASSQQRRLYTSTDTQYF; CDR3nt: TGTGCCAGCAGCCAACAACGACGCCTCTATACTAGCACAGATACGCAGTATTTT
abundance: few; v_gene: TRBV7-2; j_gene: TRBJ1-2; d_gene: -; CDR3aa: CASSQVRDSGFYGYTF; CDR3nt: TGTGCCAGCAGCCAGGTGCGGGACTCAGGATTCTATGGCTACACCTTC
abundance: few; v_gene: TRBV21-1; j_gene: TRBJ1-1; d_gene: -; CDR3aa: CASSKVEGKNTEAFF; CDR3nt: TGTGCCAGCAGCAAAGTCGAGGGGAAGAACACTGAAGCTTTCTTT
abundance: -; v_gene: TRBV20-1; j_gene: TRBJ1-5; d_gene: -; CDR3aa: CSASLGNQPQHF; CDR3nt: TGCAGTGCTAGTCTGGGCAATCAGCCCCAGCATTTT
abundance: few; v_gene: TRBV12-3/TRBV12-4; j_gene: TRBJ2-3; d_gene: -; CDR3aa: CASSLTTGSTDTQYF; CDR3nt: TGTGCCAGCAGTTTAACGACAGGTAGCACAGATACGCAGTATTTT
abundance: few; v_gene: TRBV19; j_gene: TRBJ2-1; d_gene: TRBD1; CDR3aa: CASSPTGALSYNEQFF; CDR3nt: TGTGCCAGTAGTCCGACAGGGGCCCTCTCCTACAATGAGCAGTTCTTC
abundance: few; v_gene: TRBV3-1; j_gene: TRBJ2-1; d_gene: TRBD2; CDR3aa: CASSQDRTSGIGNEQFF; CDR3nt: TGTGCCAGCAGCCAAGATAGGACTAGCGGGATCGGCAATGAGCAGTTCTTC
abundance: -; v_gene: TRBV4-2; j_gene: TRBJ2-7; d_gene: TRBD2; CDR3aa: CASSQDPLAGGRAYEQYF; CDR3nt: TGTGCCAGCAGCCAAGATCCCCTAGCGGGAGGGCGGGCCTACGAGCAGTACTTC
abundance: -; v_gene: TRBV3-1; j_gene: TRBJ2-1; d_gene: -; CDR3aa: CASSRLGGAAYNEQFF; CDR3nt: TGTGCCAGCAGCCGCTTAGGGGGGGCCGCCTACAATGAGCAGTTCTTC
abundance: -; v_gene: TRBV19; j_gene: TRBJ1-5; d_gene: -; CDR3aa: CASSVLPGVVYQPQHF; CDR3nt: TGTGCCAGTAGTGTCCTTCCGGGTGTGGTATATCAGCCCCAGCATTTT
abundance: few; v_gene: TRBV7-3; j_gene: TRBJ2-2; d_gene: -; CDR3aa: CASSLNTRGTGELFF; CDR3nt: TGTGCCAGCAGCTTAAACACAAGGGGCACCGGGGAGCTGTTTTTT
abundance: few; v_gene: TRBV28; j_gene: TRBJ2-2; d_gene: -; CDR3aa: CASERSDRRPTGELFF; CDR3nt: TGTGCCAGCGAGAGGAGCGATCGAAGGCCCACCGGGGAGCTGTTTTTT
abundance: few; v_gene: TRBV7-2; j_gene: TRBJ2-5; d_gene: TRBD2; CDR3aa: CASSFGLAGVRIETQYF; CDR3nt: TGTGCCAGCAGCTTTGGACTAGCGGGAGTAAGAATCGAGACCCAGTACTTC
abundance: many; v_gene: TRBV14; j_gene: TRBJ1-5; d_gene: -; CDR3aa: CASSQGGYSNQPQHF; CDR3nt: TGTGCCAGCAGCCAAGGGGGATATAGCAATCAGCCCCAGCATTTT
abundance: few; v_gene: TRBV12-3/TRBV12-4; j_gene: TRBJ2-7; d_gene: TRBD1; CDR3aa: CASKVDRAVHEQYF; CDR3nt: TGTGCCAGCAAAGTTGACAGGGCGGTCCACGAGCAGTACTTC
abundance: few; v_gene: TRBV9; j_gene: TRBJ2-2; d_gene: -; CDR3aa: CASSVVTGTGELFF; CDR3nt: TGTGCCAGCAGCGTAGTGACGGGCACCGGGGAGCTGTTTTTT
abundance: few; v_gene: TRBV28; j_gene: TRBJ1-2; d_gene: -; CDR3aa: CASSLRGSPYGYTF; CDR3nt: TGTGCCAGCAGTTTAAGGGGCAGCCCCTATGGCTACACCTTC
abundance: many; v_gene: TRBV28; j_gene: TRBJ1-5; d_gene: TRBD1; CDR3aa: CASSPPGTGGFWDQPQHF; CDR3nt: TGTGCCAGCAGTCCTCCCGGGACAGGGGGCTTTTGGGATCAGCCCCAGCATTTT
abundance: -; v_gene: TRBV7-2; j_gene: TRBJ2-1; d_gene: TRBD2; CDR3aa: CASSLASGAGNEQFF; CDR3nt: TGTGCCAGCAGCTTAGCAAGCGGAGCGGGGAATGAGCAGTTCTTC
abundance: many; v_gene: TRBV11-2; j_gene: TRBJ2-3; d_gene: -; CDR3aa: CASSLPGAPDTQYF; CDR3nt: TGTGCCAGCAGCTTACCGGGCGCGCCAGATACGCAGTATTTT
abundance: -; v_gene: TRBV28; j_gene: TRBJ2-7; d_gene: TRBD1; CDR3aa: CASSPPGQGWYEQYF; CDR3nt: TGTGCCAGCAGCCCCCCGGGACAGGGGTGGTACGAGCAGTACTTC
abundance: few; v_gene: TRBV20-1; j_gene: TRBJ2-1; d_gene: -; CDR3aa: CSARGLDYLFNEQFF; CDR3nt: TGCAGTGCTAGAGGATTGGACTACCTTTTCAATGAGCAGTTCTTC
abundance: few; v_gene: TRBV29-1; j_gene: TRBJ1-2; d_gene: -; CDR3aa: CSALDRVYGYTF; CDR3nt: TGCAGCGCCCTTGACCGGGTCTATGGCTACACCTTC
abundance: once; v_gene: TRBV18; j_gene: TRBJ2-2; d_gene: TRBD2; CDR3aa: CASLFGGDLAENTGELFF; CDR3nt: TGTGCCAGCTTATTCGGGGGAGATCTAGCGGAGAACACCGGGGAGCTGTTTTTT
abundance: few; v_gene: TRBV6-1; j_gene: TRBJ2-3; d_gene: -; CDR3aa: CASSSGQTGVLTTDTQYF; CDR3nt: TGTGCCAGCAGCTCCGGGCAAACGGGAGTACTCACCACAGATACGCAGTATTTT
abundance: -; v_gene: TRBV24-1; j_gene: TRBJ1-1; d_gene: -; CDR3aa: CATSAGNTEAFF; CDR3nt: TGTGCCACCAGTGCTGGGAACACTGAAGCTTTCTTT
abundance: -; v_gene: TRBV9; j_gene: TRBJ1-2; d_gene: -; CDR3aa: CASSVDLGARQDYGYTF; CDR3nt: TGTGCCAGCAGCGTAGATCTTGGGGCCCGGCAGGACTATGGCTACACCTTC
abundance: -; v_gene: TRBV7-2; j_gene: TRBJ2-1; d_gene: TRBD2; CDR3aa: CASSSTSGISYNEQFF; CDR3nt: TGTGCCAGCAGCTCAACTAGCGGGATCTCCTACAATGAGCAGTTCTTC
abundance: few; v_gene: TRBV29-1; j_gene: TRBJ1-2; d_gene: -; CDR3aa: CSVEENPRVYTF; CDR3nt: TGCAGCGTTGAAGAGAACCCCAGGGTGTACACCTTC
abundance: few; v_gene: TRBV12-3/TRBV12-4; j_gene: TRBJ2-5; d_gene: -; CDR3aa: CASSWDTLTQETQYF; CDR3nt: TGTGCCAGCAGTTGGGACACTTTAACCCAAGAGACCCAGTACTTC
abundance: few; v_gene: TRBV29-1; j_gene: TRBJ2-5; d_gene: -; CDR3aa: CSVEASGLPGETQYF; CDR3nt: TGCAGCGTTGAAGCCTCGGGACTGCCTGGGGAGACCCAGTACTTC
abundance: -; v_gene: TRBV6-5; j_gene: TRBJ2-3; d_gene: -; CDR3aa: CASSYGRKGDTQYF; CDR3nt: TGTGCCAGCAGTTACGGGCGTAAGGGGGATACGCAGTATTTT
abundance: -; v_gene: TRBV30; j_gene: TRBJ2-5; d_gene: -; CDR3aa: CAWDGEQETQYF; CDR3nt: TGTGCCTGGGATGGAGAACAAGAGACCCAGTACTTC
abundance: many; v_gene: TRBV10-3; j_gene: TRBJ2-2; d_gene: -; CDR3aa: CAIKLVDTGELFF; CDR3nt: TGTGCCATCAAACTCGTAGACACCGGGGAGCTGTTTTTT